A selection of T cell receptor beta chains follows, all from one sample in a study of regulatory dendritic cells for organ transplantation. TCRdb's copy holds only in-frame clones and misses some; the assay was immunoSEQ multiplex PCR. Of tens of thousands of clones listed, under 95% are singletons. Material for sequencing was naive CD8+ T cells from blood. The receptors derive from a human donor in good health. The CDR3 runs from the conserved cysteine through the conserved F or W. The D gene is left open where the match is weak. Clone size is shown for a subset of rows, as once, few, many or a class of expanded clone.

cdr3_aa: CASTGGPYEQYF
cdr3_nt: TGTGCCAGTACGGGAGGGCCCTACGAGCAGTACTTC
v_call: TRBV27
d_call: TRBD2
j_call: TRBJ2-7
clone_size: NA

cdr3_aa: CASSLISGANEQFF
cdr3_nt: TGTGCCAGCAGCTTAATCTCAGGGGCCAATGAGCAGTTCTTC
v_call: TRBV7-3
d_call: NA
j_call: TRBJ2-1
clone_size: NA

cdr3_aa: CASSLESGGRVDTQYF
cdr3_nt: TGTGCCAGCAGCTTAGAGTCAGGGGGAAGGGTAGATACGCAGTATTTT
v_call: TRBV7-9
d_call: TRBD1
j_call: TRBJ2-3
clone_size: NA

cdr3_aa: CASSLAENREWFDNEQFF
cdr3_nt: TGCGCCAGCAGCTTGGCCGAGAACAGGGAATGGTTCGACAATGAGCAGTTCTTC
v_call: TRBV5-1
d_call: NA
j_call: TRBJ2-1
clone_size: NA

cdr3_aa: CASSPPGQPYEQYF
cdr3_nt: TGTGCCAGCAGCCCACCAGGACAGCCCTACGAGCAGTACTTC
v_call: TRBV7-9
d_call: NA
j_call: TRBJ2-7
clone_size: NA

cdr3_aa: CASSRVEIQETQYF
cdr3_nt: TGTGCCAGCTCACGGGTAGAGATACAAGAGACCCAGTACTTC
v_call: TRBV18
d_call: NA
j_call: TRBJ2-5
clone_size: NA

cdr3_aa: CASSQVISGVSSYEQYF
cdr3_nt: TGCGCCAGCAGCCAAGTCATAAGCGGGGTTTCTTCCTACGAGCAGTACTTC
v_call: TRBV4-1
d_call: TRBD2
j_call: TRBJ2-7
clone_size: once

cdr3_aa: CASSSWGGHSERWIYEQYF
cdr3_nt: TGTGCCAGCAGTTCGTGGGGGGGTCACAGCGAGAGATGGATCTACGAGCAGTACTTC
v_call: TRBV28
d_call: TRBD2
j_call: TRBJ2-7
clone_size: NA

cdr3_aa: CAWSPGTEAFF
cdr3_nt: TGTGCCTGGTCGCCGGGCACTGAAGCTTTCTTT
v_call: TRBV30
d_call: NA
j_call: TRBJ1-1
clone_size: few

cdr3_aa: CASSLVIGSAGRTDTQYF
cdr3_nt: TGTGCCAGCAGCTTGGTAATCGGGTCGGCGGGGCGCACAGATACGCAGTATTTT
v_call: TRBV5-6
d_call: NA
j_call: TRBJ2-3
clone_size: NA

cdr3_aa: CASSPGQGAHVDNSPLHF
cdr3_nt: TGTGCCAGTTCCCCGGGACAGGGGGCGCATGTGGATAATTCACCCCTCCACTTT
v_call: TRBV19
d_call: TRBD1
j_call: TRBJ1-6
clone_size: NA

cdr3_aa: CASRPANTEAFF
cdr3_nt: TGTGCCAGCAGACCGGCTAACACTGAAGCTTTCTTT
v_call: TRBV28
d_call: NA
j_call: TRBJ1-1
clone_size: NA

cdr3_aa: CASSPSGSYNEQFF
cdr3_nt: TGTGCCAGCTCACCGAGCGGATCCTACAATGAGCAGTTCTTC
v_call: TRBV18
d_call: NA
j_call: TRBJ2-1
clone_size: NA

cdr3_aa: CASSLEDDFEQYF
cdr3_nt: TGCGCCAGCAGCTTGGAAGACGATTTCGAGCAGTACTTC
v_call: TRBV5-1
d_call: NA
j_call: TRBJ2-7
clone_size: NA

cdr3_aa: CASSYNFGDTQYF
cdr3_nt: TGTGCCAGCAGTTATAACTTCGGGGATACGCAGTATTTT
v_call: TRBV6-5
d_call: NA
j_call: TRBJ2-3
clone_size: NA

cdr3_aa: CASSFFGGTEGPWTEAFF
cdr3_nt: TGTGCCAGCAGTTTCTTTGGTGGGACCGAGGGCCCATGGACTGAAGCTTTCTTT
v_call: TRBV27
d_call: NA
j_call: TRBJ1-1
clone_size: NA

cdr3_aa: CASSVGEDPSYEQYF
cdr3_nt: TGTGCCAGCAGCGTAGGGGAGGACCCGTCCTACGAGCAGTACTTC
v_call: TRBV9
d_call: NA
j_call: TRBJ2-7
clone_size: NA

cdr3_aa: CASSTALGRPQHF
cdr3_nt: TGTGCCAGTAGTACGGCCCTGGGACGGCCCCAGCATTTT
v_call: TRBV19
d_call: NA
j_call: TRBJ1-5
clone_size: NA

cdr3_aa: CASTDRGRLETQYF
cdr3_nt: TGTGCCAGCACCGACAGGGGGCGCTTGGAGACCCAGTACTTC
v_call: TRBV13
d_call: TRBD1
j_call: TRBJ2-5
clone_size: once

cdr3_aa: CASPEALSGANVLTF
cdr3_nt: TGTGCCAGCCCCGAGGCTCTCTCTGGGGCCAACGTCCTGACTTTC
v_call: TRBV7-8
d_call: NA
j_call: TRBJ2-6
clone_size: NA

cdr3_aa: CAWTGVHPDIQYF
cdr3_nt: TGTGCCTGGACTGGGGTTCATCCCGACATTCAGTACTTC
v_call: TRBV30
d_call: NA
j_call: TRBJ2-4
clone_size: NA

cdr3_aa: CASSLLAGFTDTQYF
cdr3_nt: TGTGCCAGCAGCTTACTAGCGGGGTTCACAGATACGCAGTATTTT
v_call: TRBV7-8
d_call: TRBD2
j_call: TRBJ2-3
clone_size: NA

cdr3_aa: CASSLIRRMGYNEQFF
cdr3_nt: TGTGCCAGCAGTTTAATTAGGAGAATGGGCTACAATGAGCAGTTCTTC
v_call: TRBV27
d_call: NA
j_call: TRBJ2-1
clone_size: NA

cdr3_aa: CASSDTGFGANEKLFF
cdr3_nt: TGTGCCAGCAGCGACACAGGGTTTGGGGCTAATGAAAAACTGTTTTTT
v_call: TRBV7-9
d_call: NA
j_call: TRBJ1-4
clone_size: NA

cdr3_aa: CASSIAGNEQYF
cdr3_nt: TGTGCCAGTAGTATAGCAGGGAACGAGCAGTACTTC
v_call: TRBV19
d_call: NA
j_call: TRBJ2-7
clone_size: NA